This T cell receptor beta chain was recovered during a study of cytomegalovirus exposure and HLA in healthy donors. Findings of the study overall: Because they were indistinguishable, some V segments, including TRBV6-2 and TRBV6-3, were excluded. V- and J-gene trimming of TCR beta was linked (in a later analysis) to a missense DCLRE1C variant. Cytomegalovirus association was listed for about 160 TCR beta chains.

Of note for this clone: Its cognate antigen is unknown.

The CDR3 extends over 14 amino acids. V lost 4 bases and J lost 0; bases outside the gene matches: 3. Germline CDR1 reads PRHDT; CDR2 reads FYEKMQ (reference sequence). PCR amplification relied on 60 Vbeta primers (plus 13 Jbeta primers). As handled by the study authors: Among the unique TCR beta chains that a later analysis counted, about 84 million in all, 9.5 million to 11 million were shared. Only in-frame clones appear in the TCRdb table, and some are missing; sequencing was by immunoSEQ multiplex PCR. The V and J calls and the clone size are those of that table, but D and trimming were determined from the DNA. The data hold fewer than 250,000 clones, with about four fifths observed a single time.

V gene TRBV13 combines with J gene TRBJ2-7, with 7 bases that match TRBD1. Sequencing was done on a sample of PBMCs. The TCR originated in a young man in good health and CMV-seronegative. The CDR3 DNA is TGTGCCAGCAGCTCCACAGGGGCCTCCTACGAGCAGTACTTC. It encodes CASSSTGASYEQYF.